Presented here are 18 T cell receptor beta chains from one specimen sequenced in a study of blood T cell repertoires in COVID-19. Sequencing was performed with immunoSEQ multiplex PCR; in TCRdb, only in-frame clones are kept and a portion is missing. Among 95,000 to 150,000 clones listed, about 89% were seen once. What was sequenced was peripheral blood. The receptors shown here come from a woman aged 70-85 years with acute or convalescent COVID-19.

J is TRBJ1-2 and V is TRBV28, with 7 bases fitting TRBD1. Germline trimming cut 6 bases from V and 4 bases from J; bases unmatched to any gene: 5. Germline V lookup: CDR1 MDHEN, CDR2 SYDVKM. The CDR3 sequence is 13 residues long. The CDR3 sequence is CASSSGQIYGYTF. CDR3 nucleotide sequence: TGTGCCAGCAGCTCGGGACAGATCTATGGCTACACCTTC.

CDR3 loop: CASSVTVNTEAFF. CDR3 in DNA: TGTGCCAGCAGCGTCACGGTGAACACTGAAGCTTTCTTT. The chain recombines TRBV7-6 with TRBJ1-1; D call uncertain. The CDR3 is made up of 13 amino acids. The germline V gene has CDR1 SGHVS and CDR2 FNYEAQ. Trimming removed 5 bases from V and 0 bases from J, with 7 bases in between.

This clone came up a few times. The genes are TRBV28 and TRBJ1-3; D gene unclear. The V gene lost 4 bases and the J gene lost 0 bases, with 16 bases spanning the gap. From germline, CDR1 is MDHEN and CDR2 SYDVKM. CDR3 length: 17 residues. CDR3 loop: CASSSPLGGSSGNTIYF. The CDR3 DNA sequence: TGTGCCAGCAGTTCCCCCCTAGGAGGGTCCTCTGGAAACACCATATATTTT.

The count of this clone is one. In nucleotides, the CDR3 is TGTGCCAGCAGCTTAGACTCCAGGGGGCGAGTCACTGAAGCTTTCTTT. Translating it yields CASSLDSRGRVTEAFF. The chain uses TRBV11-2 and TRBJ1-1; 8 bases fit TRBD1. V lost 0 bases to trimming and J lost 4 bases; unmatched junction nucleotides: 7. The germline V gene encodes CDR1 SGHAT and CDR2 FQNNGV. This CDR3 is 16 amino acids long.

This chain links TRBV7-6 with TRBJ1-5; maybe TRBD1 (6 bases). From germline, CDR1 is SGHVS and CDR2 FNYEAQ. V shed 5 bases and J shed 8 bases, with 19 bases lying between them. The CDR3 is 15 amino acids. The chain's CDR3 is CASSTPGGATKPQHF. In DNA, the CDR3 is TGTGCCAGCAGCACCCCCGGGGGGGCCACTAAGCCCCAGCATTTT.

This sequence joins TRBV6-6 and TRBJ2-3; 7 bases agree with TRBD2. V shed 2 bases, J shed 6 bases, and the junction held 8 bases outside the gene matches. CDR3 length: 15 residues. Germline CDR1 and CDR2: MNHNY and SVGAGI (reference sequence). The CDR3 region is CASSYDRGRGDTQYF. The CDR3 nucleotides read TGTGCCAGCAGTTACGACCGGGGGAGGGGCGATACGCAGTATTTT.

The chain joins TRBV5-1 to TRBJ1-1; maybe TRBD1 (6 bases). V shed 5 bases and J shed 1 base, with 12 bases lying between them. Germline-derived CDR1 and CDR2 are SGHRS and YFSETQ. The CDR3 consists of 14 residues. CDR3 sequence reads: CASRPGGANTEAFF. The CDR3 nucleotides are TGCGCCAGCAGACCTGGGGGGGCGAACACTGAAGCTTTCTTT.

The chain couples TRBV11-2 to TRBJ1-1, with no clear D. Germline CDR1 reads SGHAT; CDR2 reads FQNNGV. This CDR3 region has 13 residues. V was trimmed by 4 bases and J by 2 bases, leaving 8 bases between them. This CDR3 reads CASSSTLNTEAFF. DNA of the CDR3: TGTGCCAGCAGCTCTACTCTCAACACTGAAGCTTTCTTT.

The chain links TRBV7-8 to TRBJ1-1; D uncertain. CDR3 length equals 13 residues. V lost 3 bases and J 8 bases, leaving 13 bases between the germline ends. The germline CDR1 and CDR2 sequences are SGHVS and FQNEAQ. DNA of the CDR3: TGTGCCAGCAGCTTGAGTGGGCAGGTCGAAGCTTTCTTT. This sequence encodes CASSLSGQVEAFF.

The chain is built from TRBV19 and TRBJ1-1, with TRBD1 as a possible D gene (6 bases). The V end was cut by 1 base, the J end by 0 bases, with 12 bases between. Per germline, CDR1 LNHDA and CDR2 SQIVND (reference sequence). The CDR3 runs 16 residues. CDR3 amino acids: CASSIGGGALNTEAFF. For the CDR3, the DNA is TGTGCCAGTAGTATAGGAGGGGGGGCCCTGAACACTGAAGCTTTCTTT.

This chain joins TRBV5-8 and TRBJ2-3; D might be TRBD2 (7 bases). Germline CDR1 reads SGHTS; CDR2 reads YDEGEE. The CDR3 consists of 17 residues. Trimming took 2 bases from V and 5 from J, leaving 21 bases between them. The CDR3, as DNA: TGTGCCAGCAGCTTCGTTGCCGGGGGGCCCTCACAAGATACGCAGTATTTT. It specifies CASSFVAGGPSQDTQYF.

CDR3: CASRTAGVRSGTEAFF. The CDR3 bases are TGCGCCAGCAGAACAGCGGGAGTCCGGTCGGGGACTGAAGCTTTCTTT. V is TRBV4-1 and J is TRBJ1-1, with D unresolved. V was clipped by 6 bases and J by 5 bases, with 22 bases between them. This CDR3 has 16 residues. Germline CDR1 MGHRA, CDR2 YSYEKL.

The gene calls are TRBV6-6 and TRBJ1-2; 8 bases agree with TRBD1. From germline, CDR1 is MNHNY and CDR2 SVGAGI (reference sequence). The CDR3 totals 15 residues. The V and J ends lost 0 bases and 6 bases, in that order; junction bases with no gene match: 6. The CDR3 sequence is CASSYSQGAIDGYTF. The CDR3 DNA sequence: TGTGCCAGCAGTTACTCGCAGGGGGCGATCGATGGCTACACCTTC.

The J gene is TRBJ2-1, the V gene TRBV11-3; 12 bases line up with TRBD2. The J segment lost 7 bases and the V segment lost 5 bases, leaving 6 bases of the junction unmatched. CDR3 length: 15 amino acids. Germline V gene lookup returns CDR1 SGHNT and CDR2 YENEEA. CDR3 region: CASSRTSGVQNEQFF. The CDR3 DNA reads TGTGCCAGCAGCCGGACTAGCGGGGTGCAAAATGAGCAGTTCTTC. The complete variable domain, with remaining parts taken from reference TRBV11-3 and TRBJ2-1, reads EAGVVQSPRYKIIEKKQPVAFWCNPISGHNTLYWYLQNLGQGPELLIRYENEEAVDDSQLPKDRFSAERLKGVDSTLKIQPAELGDSAVYLCASSRTSGVQNEQFFGPGTRLTVL.

The rearrangement uses TRBV6-6 and TRBJ2-7; 8 bases map to TRBD1. V shed 4 bases and J 1 base; nucleotides not matched to a gene: 6. Germline V gene lookup returns CDR1 MNHNY and CDR2 SVGAGI (reference sequence). The CDR3 sequence is 15 residues long. The CDR3 reads CASSSRTGKSYEQYF. The CDR3 DNA follows: TGTGCCAGCAGTTCTCGGACAGGGAAGTCCTACGAGCAGTACTTC.

This clone appeared a single time. This chain's CDR3 is CASSPITGFSSYEQYF. As DNA, the CDR3 is TGCGCCAGCAGCCCTATAACAGGGTTCAGCTCCTACGAGCAGTACTTC. The chain recombines TRBV5-1 with TRBJ2-7, with D possibly matching TRBD1 (6 bases). The V and J ends lost 4 bases and 0 bases respectively, with 17 bases between them. The V gene's germline CDR1 is SGHRS and CDR2 YFSETQ. This CDR3 has 16 amino acids.

This CDR3 is CASSPAALDTQYF. The CDR3 DNA reads TGCGCCAGCAGCCCTGCGGCGCTAGATACGCAGTATTTT. V is TRBV4-1 and J is TRBJ2-3; the D is unclear. The V and J ends lost 4 bases and 5 bases respectively, with 10 bases between them. Germline V gene lookup returns CDR1 MGHRA and CDR2 YSYEKL. This CDR3 is 13 amino acids long.

The V gene is TRBV24-1, the J gene TRBJ2-1; 13 nucleotides align to TRBD2. CDR1 is KGHDR and CDR2 is SFDVKD in the germline V gene. V trimming: 3 bases; J trimming: 0 bases; junction bases outside the gene matches: 7. The CDR3 is 19 amino acids. The CDR3 sequence: CATSDAPGLAGSSYNEQFF. CDR3 in DNA: TGTGCCACCAGTGATGCTCCGGGACTAGCGGGGAGCTCCTACAATGAGCAGTTCTTC.